The subject of this entry is one T cell receptor (beta chain). This record belongs to a study of blood T cell repertoires in COVID-19. The protocol was immunoSEQ multiplex PCR, while the TCRdb copy is restricted to in-frame clones and leaves out a portion. Seen here are 40,000 to 55,000 clones, about four fifths observed once, and the top ten hold approximately 5.2%. V was cut by 2 bases and J by 5 bases, with 6 bases left in between. CDR3 length: 12 amino acids. Germline V gene sequence: CDR1 SGHTA, CDR2 FQGNSA. This TCR was recovered from a human donor in a cohort sampled during active COVID-19. V and J are TRBV7-2 and TRBJ1-2, with unresolved D. Sequenced material: peripheral blood. The CDR3 DNA sequence: TGTGCCAGCAGCTTAAGTCAGTATGGCTACACCTTC. Translated, it gives CASSLSQYGYTF.